These T cell receptor beta chains were read from a single sample in a study of blood T cell repertoires in COVID-19. This table comes from immunoSEQ multiplex PCR, and its TCRdb copy is limited to in-frame clones, with some not included. The sample has roughly 250,000 clones, around 89% seen once. Sample: peripheral blood. These receptors were obtained from a man aged 30-40 years with acute or convalescent COVID-19. Each CDR3 is given with its conserved first and last residue. D genes are given only for firm matches. Clone size is shown for a subset of rows, as once, few, many or a class of expanded clone.

d_call: -
clone_size: -
v_call: TRBV5-6
j_call: TRBJ2-3
cdr3_nt: TGTGCCAGCAGCTTGAAGCCCAGCACAGATACGCAGTATTTT
cdr3_aa: CASSLKPSTDTQYF

d_call: -
clone_size: -
v_call: TRBV4-1
j_call: TRBJ1-2
cdr3_nt: TGCGCCAGCAGCCAGGGGGACATAATCGGGGGCTACACCTTC
cdr3_aa: CASSQGDIIGGYTF

d_call: -
clone_size: -
v_call: TRBV5-5
j_call: TRBJ2-2
cdr3_nt: TGTGCCAGCCGCCTTTTTGTAGACACCGGGGAGCTGTTTTTT
cdr3_aa: CASRLFVDTGELFF

d_call: -
clone_size: -
v_call: TRBV18
j_call: TRBJ1-4
cdr3_nt: TGTGCCAGCTCGCCCCGAGCTAATGAAAAACTGTTTTTT
cdr3_aa: CASSPRANEKLFF

d_call: -
clone_size: -
v_call: TRBV7-9
j_call: TRBJ2-1
cdr3_nt: TGTGCCAGCAGCTTAACTCAGGGCCATAAGTTCTTC
cdr3_aa: CASSLTQGHKFF

d_call: -
clone_size: few
v_call: TRBV27
j_call: TRBJ1-6
cdr3_nt: TGTGCCCGTCGGGGGGGCTTGAATTCACCCCTCCACTTT
cdr3_aa: CARRGGLNSPLHF

d_call: -
clone_size: -
v_call: TRBV24-1
j_call: TRBJ2-3
cdr3_nt: TGTGCCACCAGTGATTTTGGCAGAATATCCACAGATACGCAGTATTTT
cdr3_aa: CATSDFGRISTDTQYF

d_call: TRBD1
clone_size: -
v_call: TRBV3-1/TRBV3-2
j_call: TRBJ1-2
cdr3_nt: TGTGCCAGCAGCCAAGAGAGAGGGGGCGGCTATGGCTACACCTTC
cdr3_aa: CASSQERGGGYGYTF

d_call: TRBD2
clone_size: once
v_call: TRBV2
j_call: TRBJ2-5
cdr3_nt: TGTGCCAGCAGTGAAACTGTTCCTAGCGGGGGGCCCCAAGAGACCCAGTACTTC
cdr3_aa: CASSETVPSGGPQETQYF

d_call: -
clone_size: -
v_call: TRBV19
j_call: TRBJ2-2
cdr3_nt: TGTGCCAGTAGTTTTCGGGGGACCGGGGAGCTGTTTTTT
cdr3_aa: CASSFRGTGELFF

d_call: TRBD1
clone_size: -
v_call: TRBV3-1/TRBV3-2
j_call: TRBJ1-4
cdr3_nt: TGTGCCAGCAGGAACAGGGGGGCTAATGAAAAACTGTTTTTT
cdr3_aa: CASRNRGANEKLFF

d_call: -
clone_size: -
v_call: TRBV28
j_call: TRBJ1-2
cdr3_nt: TGTGCCAGCAGTTTACCAGACATTTATGGCTACACCTTC
cdr3_aa: CASSLPDIYGYTF

d_call: -
clone_size: -
v_call: TRBV9
j_call: TRBJ2-5
cdr3_nt: TGTGCCAGCAGCGTAGAGCAGGGAGAGACCCAGTACTTC
cdr3_aa: CASSVEQGETQYF

d_call: TRBD2
clone_size: -
v_call: TRBV7-2
j_call: TRBJ2-2
cdr3_nt: TGTGCCAGCAGCTTAAGCGGGAGGGCCACCGGGGAGCTGTTTTTT
cdr3_aa: CASSLSGRATGELFF

d_call: -
clone_size: -
v_call: TRBV5-1
j_call: TRBJ1-1
cdr3_nt: TGCGCCAGCAGCTTGGCCCCGAGCACTGAAGCTTTCTTT
cdr3_aa: CASSLAPSTEAFF

d_call: TRBD1
clone_size: once
v_call: TRBV29-1
j_call: TRBJ1-2
cdr3_nt: TGCAGCGCTGACAGGGATGGCTACACCTTC
cdr3_aa: CSADRDGYTF

d_call: TRBD2
clone_size: -
v_call: TRBV7-6
j_call: TRBJ2-1
cdr3_nt: TGTGCCAGCAGCTCGGGACTAGCGCTTTACAATGAGCAGTTCTTC
cdr3_aa: CASSSGLALYNEQFF

d_call: -
clone_size: -
v_call: TRBV19
j_call: TRBJ2-6
cdr3_nt: TGTGCCAGTAGTCGTCGACAGATCTCTGGGGCCAACGTCCTGACTTTC
cdr3_aa: CASSRRQISGANVLTF